The source of this T cell receptor (beta chain) is a study of radiotherapy plus CTLA-4 blockade in lung cancer. Study at large: Overall, 15% to 20% of patients showed an objective response, while 31% attained disease control.

The V end lost 5 bases, the J end lost 1 base, and 9 bases lay between the germline ends. The CDR3 extends over 14 amino acids. Germline values: CDR1 LNHDA, CDR2 SQIVND (reference sequence). Participants had chemo-refractory metastatic non-small-cell lung cancer and were treated with focal radiation plus ipilimumab CTLA-4 blockade. This clone was observed at least ten times. Its cognate antigen is unknown. The method was immunoSEQ multiplex PCR; TCRdb's version includes in-frame clones alone and lacks a portion of them. The sample yields tens of thousands of clones, approximately 70% seen once. Points from the study as a whole: There was expansion of tumor-derived TCR clones in blood after radiotherapy plus ipilimumab. Dynamics of early blood T cell clones, together with interferon-beta, were reportedly the best predictors of response.

This clonotype was obtained from a human donor with non-small cell lung cancer whose response to radiotherapy plus ipilimumab could not be evaluated. The chain joins TRBV19 to TRBJ1-3, with D unclear. The sample here was peripheral blood, taken from a patient treated with radiotherapy plus ipilimumab. The chain's CDR3 is CASSPGRSGNTIYF. CDR3 sequence (DNA): TGTGCCAGTAGTCCGGGTCGGTCTGGAAACACCATATATTTT.